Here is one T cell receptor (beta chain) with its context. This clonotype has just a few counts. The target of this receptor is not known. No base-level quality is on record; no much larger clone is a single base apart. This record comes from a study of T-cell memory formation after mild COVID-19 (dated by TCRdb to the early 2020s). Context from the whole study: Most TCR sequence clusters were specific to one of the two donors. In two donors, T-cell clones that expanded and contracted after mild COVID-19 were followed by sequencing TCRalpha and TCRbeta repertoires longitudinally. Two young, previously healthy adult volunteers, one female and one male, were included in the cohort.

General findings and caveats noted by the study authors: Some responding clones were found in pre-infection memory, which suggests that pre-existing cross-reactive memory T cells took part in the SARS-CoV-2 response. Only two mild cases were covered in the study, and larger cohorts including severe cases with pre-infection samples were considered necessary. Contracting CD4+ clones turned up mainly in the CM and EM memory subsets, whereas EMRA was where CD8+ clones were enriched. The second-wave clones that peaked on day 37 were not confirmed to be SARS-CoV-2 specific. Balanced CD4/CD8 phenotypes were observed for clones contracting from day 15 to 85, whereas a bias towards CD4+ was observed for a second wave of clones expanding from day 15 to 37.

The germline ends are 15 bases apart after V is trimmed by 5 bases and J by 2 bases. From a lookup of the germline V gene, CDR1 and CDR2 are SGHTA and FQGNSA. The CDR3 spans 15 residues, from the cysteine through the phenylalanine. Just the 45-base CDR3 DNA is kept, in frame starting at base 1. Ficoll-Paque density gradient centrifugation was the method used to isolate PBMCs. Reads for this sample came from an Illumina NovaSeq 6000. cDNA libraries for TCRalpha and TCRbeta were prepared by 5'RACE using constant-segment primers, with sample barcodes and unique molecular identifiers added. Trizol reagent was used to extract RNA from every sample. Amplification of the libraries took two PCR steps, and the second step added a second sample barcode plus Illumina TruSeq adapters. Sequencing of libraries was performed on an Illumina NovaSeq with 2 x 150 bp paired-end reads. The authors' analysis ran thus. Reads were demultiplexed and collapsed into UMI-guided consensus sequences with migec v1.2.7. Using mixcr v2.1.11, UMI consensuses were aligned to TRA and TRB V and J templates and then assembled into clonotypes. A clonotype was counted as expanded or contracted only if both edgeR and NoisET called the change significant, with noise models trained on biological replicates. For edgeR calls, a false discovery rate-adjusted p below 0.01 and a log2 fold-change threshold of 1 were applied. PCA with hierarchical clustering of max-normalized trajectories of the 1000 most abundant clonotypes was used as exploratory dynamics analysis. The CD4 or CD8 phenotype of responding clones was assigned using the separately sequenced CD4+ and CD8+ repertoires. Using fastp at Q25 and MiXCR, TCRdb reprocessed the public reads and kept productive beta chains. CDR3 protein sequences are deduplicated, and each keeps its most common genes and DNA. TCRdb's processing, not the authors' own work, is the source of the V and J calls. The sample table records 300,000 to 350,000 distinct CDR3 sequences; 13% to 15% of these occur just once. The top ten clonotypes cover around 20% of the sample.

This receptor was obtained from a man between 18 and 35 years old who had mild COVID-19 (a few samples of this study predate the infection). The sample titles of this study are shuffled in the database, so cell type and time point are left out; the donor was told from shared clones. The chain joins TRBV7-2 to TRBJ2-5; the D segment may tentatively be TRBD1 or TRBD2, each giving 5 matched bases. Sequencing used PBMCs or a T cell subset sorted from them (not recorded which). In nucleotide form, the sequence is TGTGCCAGCAGCATATCCGGGACGTCTCAAGAGACCCAGTACTTC. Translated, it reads CASSISGTSQETQYF.